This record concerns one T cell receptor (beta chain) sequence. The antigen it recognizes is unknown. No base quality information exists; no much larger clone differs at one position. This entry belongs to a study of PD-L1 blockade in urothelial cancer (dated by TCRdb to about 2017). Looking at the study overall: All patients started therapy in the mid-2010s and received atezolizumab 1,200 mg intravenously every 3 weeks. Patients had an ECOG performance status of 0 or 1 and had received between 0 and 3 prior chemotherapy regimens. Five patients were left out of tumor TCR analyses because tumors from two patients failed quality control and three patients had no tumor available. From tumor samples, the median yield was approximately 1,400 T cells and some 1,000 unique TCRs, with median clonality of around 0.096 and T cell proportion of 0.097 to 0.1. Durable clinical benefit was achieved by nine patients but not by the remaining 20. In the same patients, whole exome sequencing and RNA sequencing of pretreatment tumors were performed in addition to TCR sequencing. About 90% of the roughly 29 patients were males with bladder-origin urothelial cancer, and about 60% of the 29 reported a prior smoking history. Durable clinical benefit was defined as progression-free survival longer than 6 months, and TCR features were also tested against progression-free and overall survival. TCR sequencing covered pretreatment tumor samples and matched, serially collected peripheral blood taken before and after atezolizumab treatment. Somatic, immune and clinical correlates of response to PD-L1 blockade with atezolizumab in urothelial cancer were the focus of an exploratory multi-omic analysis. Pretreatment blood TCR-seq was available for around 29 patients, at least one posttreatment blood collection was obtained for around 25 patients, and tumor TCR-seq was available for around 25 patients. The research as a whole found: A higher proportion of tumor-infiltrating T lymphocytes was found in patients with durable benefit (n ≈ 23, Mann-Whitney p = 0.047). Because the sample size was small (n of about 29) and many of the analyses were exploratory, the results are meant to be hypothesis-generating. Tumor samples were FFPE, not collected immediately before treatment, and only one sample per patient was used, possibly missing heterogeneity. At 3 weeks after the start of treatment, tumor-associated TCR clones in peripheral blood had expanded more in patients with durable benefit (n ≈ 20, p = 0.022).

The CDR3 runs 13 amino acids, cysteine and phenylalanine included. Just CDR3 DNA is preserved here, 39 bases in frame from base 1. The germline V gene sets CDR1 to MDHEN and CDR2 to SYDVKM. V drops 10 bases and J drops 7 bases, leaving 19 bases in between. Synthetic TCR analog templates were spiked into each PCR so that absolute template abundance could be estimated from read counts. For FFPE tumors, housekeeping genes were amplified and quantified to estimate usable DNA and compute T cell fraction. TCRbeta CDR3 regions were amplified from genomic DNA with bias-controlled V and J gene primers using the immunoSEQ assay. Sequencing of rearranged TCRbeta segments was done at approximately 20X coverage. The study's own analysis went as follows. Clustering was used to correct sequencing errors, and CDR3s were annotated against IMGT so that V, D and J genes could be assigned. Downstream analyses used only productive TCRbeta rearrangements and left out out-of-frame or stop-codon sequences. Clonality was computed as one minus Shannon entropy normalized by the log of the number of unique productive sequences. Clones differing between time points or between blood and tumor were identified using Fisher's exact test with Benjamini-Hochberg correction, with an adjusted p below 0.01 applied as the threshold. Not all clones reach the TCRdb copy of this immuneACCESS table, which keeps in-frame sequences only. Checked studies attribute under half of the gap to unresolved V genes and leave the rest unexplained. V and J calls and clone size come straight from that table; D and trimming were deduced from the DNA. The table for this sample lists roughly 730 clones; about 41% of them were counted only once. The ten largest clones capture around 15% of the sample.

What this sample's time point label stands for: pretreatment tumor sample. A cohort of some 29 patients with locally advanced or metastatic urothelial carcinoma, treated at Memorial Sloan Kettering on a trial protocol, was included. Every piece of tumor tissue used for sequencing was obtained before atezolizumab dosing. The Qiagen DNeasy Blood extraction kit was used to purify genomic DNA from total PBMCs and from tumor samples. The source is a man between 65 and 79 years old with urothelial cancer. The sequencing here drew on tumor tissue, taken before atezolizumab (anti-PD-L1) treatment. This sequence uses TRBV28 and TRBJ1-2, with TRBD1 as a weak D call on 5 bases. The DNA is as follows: TGTGCCACCTCCTTAGGGGCCACTGGTGGCTACACCTTC. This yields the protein CATSLGATGGYTF.